This TCR beta chain was profiled in a study of CD4 and CD8 cells across lung adenocarcinoma regions. The CDR3 covers 14 residues. Germline CDR1 reads MNHEY; CDR2 reads SMNVEV (reference sequence). Samples came from patients with localized non-small cell lung adenocarcinoma. TCRdb analysed the PCR reads with MiXCR anew, one entry per CDR3 protein. This table has about 2,000 distinct CDR3 sequences, roughly three fifths appearing once. J is TRBJ2-1 and V is TRBV27; tentative D call: TRBD2 (5 bases). The better agreement between TRBJ2-5 and the DNA end casts doubt on the J call. This clonotype was obtained from a female donor with lung adenocarcinoma. The CD4 and CD8 labels of this study may be unreliable. Sequenced sample: CD4+ T cells from the margin of a lung tumor. CDR3 DNA sequence: TGTGCCAGCAGCCCCCGCACTAGTCTCGAGACCCAGTACTTC. Translation: CASSPRTSLETQYF.